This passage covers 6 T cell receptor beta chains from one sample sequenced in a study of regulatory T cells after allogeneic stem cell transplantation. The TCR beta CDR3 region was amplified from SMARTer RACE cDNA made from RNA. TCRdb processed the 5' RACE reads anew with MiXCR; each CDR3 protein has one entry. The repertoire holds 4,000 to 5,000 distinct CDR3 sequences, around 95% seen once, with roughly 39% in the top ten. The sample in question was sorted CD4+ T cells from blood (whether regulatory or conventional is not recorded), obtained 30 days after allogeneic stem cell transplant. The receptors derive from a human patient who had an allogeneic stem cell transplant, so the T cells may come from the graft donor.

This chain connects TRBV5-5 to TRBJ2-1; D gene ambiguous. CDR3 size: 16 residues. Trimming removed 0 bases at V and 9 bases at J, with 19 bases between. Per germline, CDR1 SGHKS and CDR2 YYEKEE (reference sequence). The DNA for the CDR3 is TGTGCCAGCAGCTTGGCCACCCGCCACCCCTGCACTGAGCAGTTCTTC. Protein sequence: CASSLATRHPCTEQFF.

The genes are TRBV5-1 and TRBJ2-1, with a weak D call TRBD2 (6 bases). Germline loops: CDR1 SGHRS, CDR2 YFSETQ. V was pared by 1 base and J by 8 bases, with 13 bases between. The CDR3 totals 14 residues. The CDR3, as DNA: TGCGCCAGCAGCTTGCGACCGGCGGGATATGAGCAGTTCTTC. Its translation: CASSLRPAGYEQFF.

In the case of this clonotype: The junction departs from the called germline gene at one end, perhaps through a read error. The CDR3 loop reads CSAVIGNQETPYF. The CDR3 DNA is TGCAGTGCCGTGATAGGCAATCAGGAGACGCCGTATTTT. The chain couples TRBV20-1 to TRBJ2-3; no clear D. This CDR3 comprises 13 residues. Germline V gene lookup returns CDR1 DFQATT and CDR2 SNEGSKA (reference sequence).

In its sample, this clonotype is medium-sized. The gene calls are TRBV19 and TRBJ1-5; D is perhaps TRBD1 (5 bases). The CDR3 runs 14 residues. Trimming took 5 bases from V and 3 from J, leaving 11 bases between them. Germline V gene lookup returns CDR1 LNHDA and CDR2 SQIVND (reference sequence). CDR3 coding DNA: TGTGCCAGTAGTCCCGGGACGGACAATCAGCCCCAGCATTTT. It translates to CASSPGTDNQPQHF.

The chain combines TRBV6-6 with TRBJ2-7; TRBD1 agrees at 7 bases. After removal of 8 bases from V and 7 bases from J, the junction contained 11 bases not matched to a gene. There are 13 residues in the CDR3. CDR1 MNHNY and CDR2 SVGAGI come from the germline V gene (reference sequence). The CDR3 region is CASWTTGNEEQYF. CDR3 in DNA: TGTGCCAGCTGGACGACAGGGAATGAAGAGCAGTACTTC.

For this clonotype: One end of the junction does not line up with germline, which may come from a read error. The CDR3 spells CSSGGTPGTGSYEQFF. DNA of the CDR3: TGCTCCAGTGGCGGAACCCCAGGGACAGGTTCCTATGAGCAGTTCTTC. V usage is TRBV5-1 and J usage is TRBJ2-7; 8 bases line up with TRBD1. The J call may be mistaken, given a closer DNA end match to TRBJ2-1. Germline V gene data show CDR1 as SGHRS and CDR2 as YFSETQ. This CDR3 has 16 amino acids.